These 22 T cell receptor beta chains were all obtained from the same sample, sequenced in a study of cytomegalovirus exposure and HLA in healthy donors. The primer mix had 60 Vbeta and 13 Jbeta primers. Profiled with immunoSEQ multiplex PCR; TCRdb holds only in-frame clones, not every one. The sample comprises 200,000 or so clones, 75% to 80% of which are singletons, and 2% to 2.5% rests with the top ten. Sequenced material: PBMCs. The receptors were sampled from a woman aged 25 to 39 in good health and CMV-seropositive.

This clone was counted between two and nine times. The chain joins TRBV19 to TRBJ1-2; the match to TRBD1 covers 8 bases. Germline CDR1 LNHDA, CDR2 SQIVND (reference sequence). The CDR3 sequence is 12 residues long. J was trimmed by 8 bases and V by 6 bases; bases with no gene match: 5. The CDR3 region has the DNA TGTGCCAGTAGGGGACAGGATCACGGCTACACCTTC. Translating gives CASRGQDHGYTF.

This sequence joins TRBV28 and TRBJ1-2, with TRBD1 matching over 9 bases. In germline, CDR1 is MDHEN, CDR2 SYDVKM. The CDR3 is made up of 16 amino acids. V trimming: 5 bases; J trimming: 5 bases; junction bases outside the gene matches: 12. CDR3 DNA sequence: TGTGCCAGCAGTAACCCGACCCGACAGGGGGTATATGGCTACACCTTC. Encoded protein: CASSNPTRQGVYGYTF.

The table lists this clone with a count of one. The chain links TRBV7-3 to TRBJ2-1; D possibly corresponds to TRBD2 (6 bases). Per the germline V gene, CDR1 is SGHTA and CDR2 is FQGTGA. V was trimmed by 0 bases and J by 5 bases, leaving 11 bases between them. The CDR3 sequence is 15 residues long. CDR3 region: CASSLTPSANNEQFF. The CDR3 bases are TGTGCCAGCAGCTTAACCCCTAGCGCCAACAATGAGCAGTTCTTC.

J is TRBJ1-1 and V is TRBV25-1; 10 nucleotides line up with TRBD1. Germline lookup yields CDR1 MGHDK and CDR2 SYGVNS. J was trimmed by 4 bases and V by 10 bases; bases with no gene match: 9. This CDR3 comprises 14 residues. The CDR3 nucleotides are TGTGCCACTAGAAGGACAGGGGGAATCACTGAAGCTTTCTTT. Amino acid sequence: CATRRTGGITEAFF.

This chain links TRBV19 with TRBJ1-5; 8 bases are a match to TRBD1. The junction had 7 bases not matched to a gene; V was cut back by 5 bases and J by 4 bases. Per the germline V gene, CDR1 is LNHDA and CDR2 is SQIVND (reference sequence). The CDR3 is 15 residues long. CDR3 in amino acids: CASSWSRGRNQPQHF. The CDR3 nucleotides are TGTGCCAGTAGTTGGAGCAGGGGGCGGAATCAGCCCCAGCATTTT.

This rearrangement joins TRBV6-1 to TRBJ2-7, with 10 bases that match TRBD1. The ends lost 8 bases at V and 3 bases at J; junction bases unmatched: 4. This CDR3 contains 13 residues. Germline CDR1 and CDR2: MNHNS and SASEGT. In DNA, the CDR3 is TGTGCCAGCGAAAGGACAGGGGGCTACGAGCAGTACTTC. Protein product: CASERTGGYEQYF.

The chain employs TRBV6-1 and TRBJ2-7; 8 bases map to TRBD2. V shed 6 bases, J shed 6 bases, and the junction held 7 bases outside the gene matches. CDR3 length: 13 residues. The V gene's germline CDR1 is MNHNS and CDR2 SASEGT. This chain's CDR3 is CASSNTGGLEQYF. The CDR3 DNA sequence: TGTGCCAGCAGCAACACGGGGGGGCTCGAGCAGTACTTC.

J is TRBJ2-1 and V is TRBV7-3; TRBD1 matches at 7 bases. Germline CDR1 and CDR2: SGHTA and FQGTGA. The V segment lost 2 bases and the J segment 12 bases; nucleotides outside the gene matches: 10. The CDR3 runs to 14 residues. In DNA, the CDR3 is TGTGCCAGCAGCTTACGAGGACAGGCTTCGGGGCAGTTCTTC. Amino acids: CASSLRGQASGQFF.

With respect to this clone: This same CDR3 is encoded by further DNA sequences in the sample. This CDR3 is CASHGREADGYTF. In nucleotides, the CDR3 is TGTGCCAGCCATGGACGGGAGGCCGATGGCTACACCTTC. This chain links TRBV5-4 with TRBJ1-2; no clear D gene. This CDR3 has 13 amino acids. Deletions cut 7 bases from V and 6 bases from J, with 16 bases between. Germline V gives CDR1 SGHNT, CDR2 YYREEE (reference sequence).

This chain joins TRBV5-1 and TRBJ2-1, with a possible D match to TRBD2 (7 bases). The CDR3 has 17 residues. V lost 5 bases, J lost 6 bases, and 24 bases lay in between. Germline CDR1 SGHRS, CDR2 YFSETQ. CDR3 nucleotide sequence: TGCGCCAGCAGTATCACTGCTAGGGGGAGGGCGGGCAATGAGCAGTTCTTC. Translating it yields CASSITARGRAGNEQFF.

CDR3 nucleotide sequence: TGTGCCAGCAGCCCACTGAGAAGCGGGCACGAGCAGTACTTC. Translating it yields CASSPLRSGHEQYF. The genes are TRBV9 and TRBJ2-7; D may be TRBD2 (6 bases). The V gene's germline CDR1 is SGDLS and CDR2 YYNGEE. Trimming shortened V by 4 bases and J by 5 bases, and 16 bases separated the two germline ends. The CDR3 is 14 residues long.

The chain links TRBV6-5 to TRBJ2-1; 8 positions agree with TRBD2. Germline V gives CDR1 MNHEY, CDR2 SVGAGI. The V and J ends lost 3 bases and 1 base, in that order; junction bases with no gene match: 2. The CDR3 is 15 residues long. CDR3 protein: CASSYGTRSYNEQFF. As DNA, the CDR3 is TGTGCCAGCAGTTATGGGACTAGGTCCTACAATGAGCAGTTCTTC.

The sample holds one count of this clone. The chain combines TRBV15 with TRBJ2-2; possibly TRBD2 for D (5 bases). In germline, CDR1 is LNHNV, CDR2 YYDKDF (reference sequence). The CDR3 is 14 residues long. The V gene lost 1 base and the J gene lost 3 bases, with 6 bases spanning the gap. The chain's CDR3 is CATSRAGYTGELFF. CDR3 DNA sequence: TGTGCCACCAGCAGAGCGGGGTACACCGGGGAGCTGTTTTTT.

DNA of the CDR3: TGTGCCAGCTCACCACAGCTGAATCAGCCCCAGCATTTT. The encoded protein is CASSPQLNQPQHF. The chain has TRBV18 and TRBJ1-5; the D is unclear. This CDR3 has 13 residues. V dropped 1 base and J dropped 4 bases, with 5 bases sitting between them. Germline CDR1 KGHSH, CDR2 LQKENI.

V is TRBV7-2 and J is TRBJ1-1, with 10 bases matching TRBD1. Germline V gene data show CDR1 as SGHTA and CDR2 as FQGNSA. This CDR3 has 15 residues. With V trimmed by 5 bases and J by 5 bases, 8 bases remained unmatched. CDR3 sequence (DNA): TGTGCCAGCAGCGATCGGACAGGGGGTTTTACTGAAGCTTTCTTT. Its protein is CASSDRTGGFTEAFF.

This clone has a handful of counts. The V and J genes are TRBV13 and TRBJ2-1, with a weak D call TRBD2 (5 bases). The CDR3 is 17 amino acids. Germline V gives CDR1 PRHDT, CDR2 FYEKMQ (reference sequence). Between the trimmed V and J ends, which lost 2 bases and 0 bases, there was a span of 14 bases. The CDR3 nucleotides are TGTGCCAGCAGCTTATCACGGTTACGGGGCTCCTACAATGAGCAGTTCTTC. It specifies CASSLSRLRGSYNEQFF.

The rearrangement uses TRBV4-1 and TRBJ1-2; TRBD1 agrees at 7 bases. The CDR3 contains 13 residues. Germline loops: CDR1 MGHRA, CDR2 YSYEKL. The ends lost 4 bases at V and 6 bases at J; junction bases unmatched: 5. CDR3 DNA sequence: TGCGCCAGCAGCCGACAGGGAGGAGATGGCTACACCTTC. Translated: CASSRQGGDGYTF.

The genes are TRBV10-2 and TRBJ2-7; D uncertain. V gave up 4 bases and J gave up 0 bases, with 10 bases separating them. Germline CDR1 reads WSHSY; CDR2 reads SAAADI. The CDR3 spans 14 residues. The CDR3 coding sequence is TGCGCCAGCAGTGTTAGTAGTGGCTCCTACGAGCAGTACTTC. It translates to CASSVSSGSYEQYF.

The chain recombines TRBV30 with TRBJ2-7; 9 bases line up with TRBD2. V dropped 3 bases and J dropped 2; count of bases not matched to a gene: 2. Germline-derived CDR1 and CDR2 are GTSNPN and SVGIG (reference sequence). The CDR3 loop spans 13 amino acids. The DNA for the CDR3 is TGTGCCTGGAGGACTAGCGGAACCTACGAGCAGTACTTC. This gives the protein CAWRTSGTYEQYF.

The sample holds one count of this clone. This chain uses TRBV5-6 with TRBJ2-5; no definite D call. V lost 0 bases to trimming and J lost 4 bases, with 16 bases between them. This CDR3 is 16 amino acids long. Germline CDR1 and CDR2: SGHDT and YYEEEE. CDR3 DNA: TGTGCCAGCAGCTTGGATGAACACATATCGGGAGAGACCCAGTACTTC. Amino acids: CASSLDEHISGETQYF.

This rearrangement joins TRBV5-1 to TRBJ2-3; 7 bases align to TRBD1. The junction had 12 bases not matched to a gene; V was cut back by 4 bases and J by 4 bases. CDR3 size: 16 residues. Germline CDR1 SGHRS, CDR2 YFSETQ. This chain's CDR3 is CASSIQTGLRADTQYF. CDR3 nucleotide sequence: TGCGCCAGCAGCATCCAGACAGGGCTTAGGGCAGATACGCAGTATTTT.

This chain joins TRBV7-2 and TRBJ2-7; 7 positions match TRBD2. The ends lost 2 bases at V and 3 bases at J; junction bases unmatched: 10. Germline V gene data show CDR1 as SGHTA and CDR2 as FQGNSA. The CDR3 extends over 16 amino acids. The CDR3 coding sequence is TGTGCCAGCAGCTTAACCCGACTGGGGGAGGGCTACGAGCAGTACTTC. It is translated as CASSLTRLGEGYEQYF.